This T cell receptor (beta chain) derives from a study of T-cell memory formation after mild COVID-19. Study-level results: The main location of contracting CD4+ clones was CM and EM, and that of contracting CD8+ clones was EMRA. Later expanders leaned CD4+, whereas clones that contracted between day 15 and 85 were balanced CD4/CD8.

J was trimmed by 6 bases and V by 4 bases; bases with no gene match: 10. The CDR3 extends over 16 amino acids. Per the germline V gene, CDR1 is SGHRS and CDR2 is YFSETQ. TCRdb re-derived calls from the 5' RACE reads in MiXCR, one entry per CDR3 protein. The sample holds under 200,000 distinct CDR3 sequences, around a third seen once. Comment on this clonotype: The antigen is unknown.

The chain employs TRBV5-1 and TRBJ1-5; 10 bases are shared with TRBD1. Sequencing was done on a sample of PBMCs or a T cell subset sorted from them (not recorded which). This TCR was recovered from an adult woman who had mild COVID-19 (a few samples of this study predate the infection). Cell type and time point are not known. CDR3 coding DNA: TGCGCCAGCAGCCCGGGGACAGGGGCCGCGGGTCAGCCCCAGCATTTT. Its translation: CASSPGTGAAGQPQHF.